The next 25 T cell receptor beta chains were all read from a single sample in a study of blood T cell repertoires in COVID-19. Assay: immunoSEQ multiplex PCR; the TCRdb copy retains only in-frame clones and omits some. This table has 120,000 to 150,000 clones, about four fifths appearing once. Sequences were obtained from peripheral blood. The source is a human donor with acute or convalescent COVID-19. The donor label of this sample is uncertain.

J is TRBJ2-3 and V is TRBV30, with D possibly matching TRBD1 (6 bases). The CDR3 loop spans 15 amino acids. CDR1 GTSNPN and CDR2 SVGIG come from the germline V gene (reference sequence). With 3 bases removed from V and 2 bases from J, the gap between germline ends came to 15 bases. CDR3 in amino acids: CAWRRTVRFTDTQYF. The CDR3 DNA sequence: TGTGCCTGGAGGCGGACAGTTCGATTCACAGATACGCAGTATTTT.

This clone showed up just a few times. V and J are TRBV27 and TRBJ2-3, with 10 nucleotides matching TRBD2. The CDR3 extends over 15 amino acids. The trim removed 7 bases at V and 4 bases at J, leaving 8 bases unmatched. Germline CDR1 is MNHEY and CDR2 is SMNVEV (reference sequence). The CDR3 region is CASTGAGGPADTQYF. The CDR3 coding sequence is TGTGCCAGCACCGGAGCGGGGGGGCCCGCAGATACGCAGTATTTT.

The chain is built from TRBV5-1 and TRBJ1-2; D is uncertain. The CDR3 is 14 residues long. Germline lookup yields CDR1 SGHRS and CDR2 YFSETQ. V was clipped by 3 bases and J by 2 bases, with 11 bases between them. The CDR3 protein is CASSWATPNYGYTF. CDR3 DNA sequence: TGCGCCAGCAGCTGGGCGACACCCAACTATGGCTACACCTTC. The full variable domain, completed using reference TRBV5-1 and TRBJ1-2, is KAGVTQTPRYLIKTRGQQVTLSCSPISGHRSVSWYQQTPGQGLQFLFEYFSETQRNKGNFPGRFSGRQFSNSRSEMNVSTLELGDSALYLCASSWATPNYGYTFGSGTRLTVV.

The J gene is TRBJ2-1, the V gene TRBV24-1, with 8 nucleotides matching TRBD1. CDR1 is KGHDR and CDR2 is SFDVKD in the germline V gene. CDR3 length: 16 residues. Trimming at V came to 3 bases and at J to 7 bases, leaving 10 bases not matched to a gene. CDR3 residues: CATSDPDREVKNEQFF. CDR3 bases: TGTGCCACCAGTGATCCGGACAGGGAAGTGAAGAATGAGCAGTTCTTC.

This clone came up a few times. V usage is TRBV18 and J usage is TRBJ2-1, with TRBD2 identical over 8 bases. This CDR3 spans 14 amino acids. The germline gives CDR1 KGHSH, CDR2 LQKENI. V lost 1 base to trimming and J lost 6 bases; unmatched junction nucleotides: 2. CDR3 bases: TGTGCCAGCTCACCACTAGCGGGGATCAATGAGCAGTTCTTC. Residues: CASSPLAGINEQFF.

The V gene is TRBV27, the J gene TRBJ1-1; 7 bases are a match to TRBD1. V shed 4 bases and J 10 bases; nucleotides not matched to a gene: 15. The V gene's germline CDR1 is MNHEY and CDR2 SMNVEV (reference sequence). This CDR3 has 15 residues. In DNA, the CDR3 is TGTGCCAGCAGTTCCTACAGGGGCCATCTCACGGGAGCTTTCTTT. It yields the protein CASSSYRGHLTGAFF.

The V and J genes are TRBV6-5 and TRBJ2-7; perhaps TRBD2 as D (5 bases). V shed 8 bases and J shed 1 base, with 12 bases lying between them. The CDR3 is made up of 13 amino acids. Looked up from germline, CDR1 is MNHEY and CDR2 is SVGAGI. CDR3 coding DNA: TGTGCCAGCGAGGGCAGCCTTTCCTACGAGCAGTACTTC. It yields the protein CASEGSLSYEQYF.

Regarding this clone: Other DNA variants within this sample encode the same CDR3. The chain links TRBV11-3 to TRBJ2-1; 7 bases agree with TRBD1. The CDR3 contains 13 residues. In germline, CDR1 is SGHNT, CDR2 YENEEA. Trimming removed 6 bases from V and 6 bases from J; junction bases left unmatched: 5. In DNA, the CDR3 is TGTGCCAGCAGTCTTGACAGGGCCAATGAGCAGTTCTTC. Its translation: CASSLDRANEQFF.

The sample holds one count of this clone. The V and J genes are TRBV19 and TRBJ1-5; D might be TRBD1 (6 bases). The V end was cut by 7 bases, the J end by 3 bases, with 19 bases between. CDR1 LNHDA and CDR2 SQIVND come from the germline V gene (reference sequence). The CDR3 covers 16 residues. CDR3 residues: CASTPRATGYNQPQHF. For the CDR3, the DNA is TGTGCCAGTACCCCCCGGGCCACAGGGTACAATCAGCCCCAGCATTTT.

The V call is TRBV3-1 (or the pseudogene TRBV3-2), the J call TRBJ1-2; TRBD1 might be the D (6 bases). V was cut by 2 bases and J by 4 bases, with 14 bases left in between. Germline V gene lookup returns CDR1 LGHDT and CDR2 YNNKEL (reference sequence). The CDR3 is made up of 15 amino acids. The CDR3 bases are TGTGCCAGCAGCCAACTGGACAGTCCTAGCTATGGCTACACCTTC. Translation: CASSQLDSPSYGYTF.

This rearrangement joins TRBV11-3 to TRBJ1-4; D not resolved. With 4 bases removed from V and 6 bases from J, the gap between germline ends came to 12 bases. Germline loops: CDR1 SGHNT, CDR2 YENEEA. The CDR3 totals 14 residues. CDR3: CASSSPGKDEKLFF. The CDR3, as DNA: TGTGCCAGCAGCTCCCCGGGTAAGGATGAAAAACTGTTTTTT.

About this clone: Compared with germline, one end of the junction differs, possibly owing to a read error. CDR3 DNA sequence: TGTGCCAACAGTGACTCGCGGGAGGGACTCCGAGTCACAGATACGCAGTATTTT. Translating gives CANSDSREGLRVTDTQYF. The chain recombines TRBV6-4 with TRBJ2-3; 9 nucleotides align to TRBD2. The CDR3 consists of 18 residues. Looked up from germline, CDR1 is MRHNA and CDR2 is SNTAGT.

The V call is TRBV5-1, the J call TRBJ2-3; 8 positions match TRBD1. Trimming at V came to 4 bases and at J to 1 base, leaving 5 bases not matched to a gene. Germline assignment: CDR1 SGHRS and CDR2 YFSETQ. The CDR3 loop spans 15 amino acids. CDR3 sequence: CASSPGQGGTDTQYF. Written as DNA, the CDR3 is TGCGCCAGCAGCCCTGGACAGGGCGGCACAGATACGCAGTATTTT.

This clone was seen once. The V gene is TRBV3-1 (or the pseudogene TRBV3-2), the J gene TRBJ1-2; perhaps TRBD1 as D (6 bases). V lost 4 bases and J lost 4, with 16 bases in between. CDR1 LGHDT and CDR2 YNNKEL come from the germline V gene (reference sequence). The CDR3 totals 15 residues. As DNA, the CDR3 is TGTGCCAGCAGCCCGTTTCAGGGGTCTCGCTATGGCTACACCTTC. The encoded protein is CASSPFQGSRYGYTF.

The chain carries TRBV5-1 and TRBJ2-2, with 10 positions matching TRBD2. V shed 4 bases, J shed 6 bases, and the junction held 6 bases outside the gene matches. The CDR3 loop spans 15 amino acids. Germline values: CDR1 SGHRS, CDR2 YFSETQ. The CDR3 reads CASSLIAGGPGELFF. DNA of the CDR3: TGCGCCAGCAGCCTCATAGCGGGGGGACCCGGGGAGCTGTTTTTT.

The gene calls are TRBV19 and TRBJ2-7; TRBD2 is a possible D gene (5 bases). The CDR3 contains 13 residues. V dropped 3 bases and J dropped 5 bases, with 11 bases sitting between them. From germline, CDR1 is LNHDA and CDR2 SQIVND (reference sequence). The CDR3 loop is CASSISAGDEQYV. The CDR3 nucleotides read TGTGCCAGTAGTATCTCGGCCGGGGACGAGCAGTACGTC.

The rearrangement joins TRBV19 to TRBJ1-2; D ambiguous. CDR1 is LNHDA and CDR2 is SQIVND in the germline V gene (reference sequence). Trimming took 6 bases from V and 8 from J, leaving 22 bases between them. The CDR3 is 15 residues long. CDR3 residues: CASSPPPPRLRGYTF. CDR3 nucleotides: TGTGCCAGTAGCCCTCCCCCTCCGCGGCTACGGGGCTACACCTTC. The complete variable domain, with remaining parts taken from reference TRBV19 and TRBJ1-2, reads DGGITQSPKYLFRKEGQNVTLSCEQNLNHDAMYWYRQDPGQGLRLIYYSQIVNDFQKGDIAEGYSVSREKKESFPLTVTSAQKNPTAFYLCASSPPPPRLRGYTFGSGTRLTVV.

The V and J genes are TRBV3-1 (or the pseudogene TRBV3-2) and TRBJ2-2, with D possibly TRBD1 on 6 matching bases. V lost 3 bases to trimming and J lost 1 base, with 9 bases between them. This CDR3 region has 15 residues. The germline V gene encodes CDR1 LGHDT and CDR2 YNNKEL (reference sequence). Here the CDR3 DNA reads TGTGCCAGCAGCCACGGACAGCTGAACACCGGGGAGCTGTTTTTT. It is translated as CASSHGQLNTGELFF.

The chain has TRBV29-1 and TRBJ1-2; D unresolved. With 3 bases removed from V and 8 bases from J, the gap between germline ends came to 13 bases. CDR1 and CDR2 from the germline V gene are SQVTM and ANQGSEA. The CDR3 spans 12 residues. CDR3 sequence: CSVESGSRGYTF. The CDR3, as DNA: TGCAGCGTTGAGAGCGGGAGTAGGGGCTACACCTTC.

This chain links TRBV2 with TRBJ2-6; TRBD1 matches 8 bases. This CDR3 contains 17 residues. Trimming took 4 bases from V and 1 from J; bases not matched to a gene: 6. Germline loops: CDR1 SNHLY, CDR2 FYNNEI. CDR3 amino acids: CASSGQGTESGANVLTF. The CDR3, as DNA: TGTGCCAGCAGTGGACAGGGGACTGAGTCTGGGGCCAACGTCCTGACTTTC.

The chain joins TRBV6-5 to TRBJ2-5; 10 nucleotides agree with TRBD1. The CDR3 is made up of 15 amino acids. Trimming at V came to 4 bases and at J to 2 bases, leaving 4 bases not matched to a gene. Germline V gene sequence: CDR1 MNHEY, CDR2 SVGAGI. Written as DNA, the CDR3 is TGTGCCAGCAGTTCGGGACAGGGGAGGCAAGAGACCCAGTACTTC. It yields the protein CASSSGQGRQETQYF.

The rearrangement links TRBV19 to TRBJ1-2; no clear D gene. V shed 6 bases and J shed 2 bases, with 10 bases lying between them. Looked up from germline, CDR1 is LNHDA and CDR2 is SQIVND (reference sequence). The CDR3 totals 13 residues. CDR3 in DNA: TGTGCCAGTAGCCCAGTCCCCAACTATGGCTACACCTTC. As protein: CASSPVPNYGYTF.

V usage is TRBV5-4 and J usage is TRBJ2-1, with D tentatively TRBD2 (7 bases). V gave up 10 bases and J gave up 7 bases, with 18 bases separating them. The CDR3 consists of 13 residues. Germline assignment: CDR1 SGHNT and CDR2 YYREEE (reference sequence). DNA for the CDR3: TGTGCCCACCCACTAGGGGGGGCGAATGAGCAGTTCTTC. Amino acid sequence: CAHPLGGANEQFF.

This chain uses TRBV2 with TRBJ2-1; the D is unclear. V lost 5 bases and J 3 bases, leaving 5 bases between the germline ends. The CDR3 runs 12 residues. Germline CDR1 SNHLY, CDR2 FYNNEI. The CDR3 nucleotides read TGTGCCAGCAGTTCTCTCTACAATGAGCAGTTCTTC. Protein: CASSSLYNEQFF.

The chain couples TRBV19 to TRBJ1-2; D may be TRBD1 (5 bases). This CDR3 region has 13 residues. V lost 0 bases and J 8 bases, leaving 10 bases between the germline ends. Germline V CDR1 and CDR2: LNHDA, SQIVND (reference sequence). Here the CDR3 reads CASSIDSGRGYTF. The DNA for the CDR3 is TGTGCCAGTAGTATAGATTCAGGGCGAGGCTACACCTTC.